One T cell receptor (beta chain) is described in this entry. As handled by the study authors: Productive clonotypes were detectable down to 2.59 x 10-5 frequency. Generated by immunoSEQ multiplex PCR, the TCRdb table keeps only in-frame clones and is missing some. V and J calls and clone size come straight from that table; D and trimming were deduced from the DNA. The repertoire holds 25,000 to 30,000 clones, with just under 80% as singletons. This entry is derived from a study of STAT5B mutations in CD4+ large granular lymphocyte leukemia. In the study overall: Healthy donors showed HLA-associated enrichment of the CDR3 'QG' motif.

The V and J ends lost 0 bases and 0 bases respectively, with 10 bases between them. The length of the CDR3 is 16 residues. Germline CDR1 is SGHNT and CDR2 is YYREEE (reference sequence). The chain carries TRBV5-4 and TRBJ2-1, with unresolved D. The sequencing input was CD4+ T cells from blood buffy coats. This receptor was obtained from a human donor in good health. CDR3: CASSLDGQSSYNEQFF. CDR3 sequence (DNA): TGTGCCAGCAGCTTGGATGGCCAGAGCTCCTACAATGAGCAGTTCTTC.